This T cell receptor beta chain was sequenced during a study of PD-1 blockade in classical Hodgkin lymphoma. Of note for this clone: Its antigen is currently unknown.

This CDR3 is built from 21 residues. Looked up from germline, CDR1 is GTSNPN and CDR2 is SVGIG (reference sequence). V lost 1 base, J lost 2 bases, and 19 bases stayed unmatched. Some clones are missing from TCRdb's copy, which holds only in-frame ones; the method was immunoSEQ multiplex PCR. The sample carries around 18,000 clones, around 79% recorded once. As for time point: cycle 4 day 1 (C4D1), after 6 weeks of nivolumab. Relapses following autologous stem cell transplantation were seen in all patients, with brentuximab vedotin exposure varying. Negative magnetic selection isolated CD4+ T cells from thawed PBMCs. General study findings and limits: When set against healthy donors, newly diagnosed patients were reported to show lower baseline TCR diversity. By C4D1, CD4+ diversity increased significantly, especially in complete responders. Baseline diversity was lower in partial responders and progressors than complete responders. Possibly reflecting disease activity or prior therapy, repertoire differences have causes that remain undefined.

Sequences were derived from CD4+ T cells from blood, sampled before the fourth cycle of nivolumab. The source is a human donor with classical Hodgkin lymphoma. The chain joins TRBV30 to TRBJ2-3; the match to TRBD2 covers 12 bases. This CDR3 is CAWSGYKTSGSHQTYTDTQYF. The CDR3 region has the DNA TGTGCCTGGAGTGGGTACAAGACTAGCGGGAGTCACCAAACCTACACAGATACGCAGTATTTT.